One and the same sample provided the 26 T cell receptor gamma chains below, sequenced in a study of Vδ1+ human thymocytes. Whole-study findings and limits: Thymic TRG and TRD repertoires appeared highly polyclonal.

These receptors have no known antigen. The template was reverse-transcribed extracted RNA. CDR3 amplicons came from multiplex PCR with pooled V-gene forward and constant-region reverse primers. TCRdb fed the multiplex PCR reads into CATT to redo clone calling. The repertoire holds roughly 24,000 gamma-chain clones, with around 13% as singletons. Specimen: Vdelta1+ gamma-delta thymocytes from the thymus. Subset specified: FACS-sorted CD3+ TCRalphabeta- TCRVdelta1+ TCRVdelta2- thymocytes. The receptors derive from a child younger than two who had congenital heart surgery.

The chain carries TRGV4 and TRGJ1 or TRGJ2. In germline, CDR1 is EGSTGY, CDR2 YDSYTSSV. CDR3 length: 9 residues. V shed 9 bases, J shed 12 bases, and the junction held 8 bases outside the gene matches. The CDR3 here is CATLGGKLF. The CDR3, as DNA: TGTGCCACCCTGGGAGGGAAACTCTTT.

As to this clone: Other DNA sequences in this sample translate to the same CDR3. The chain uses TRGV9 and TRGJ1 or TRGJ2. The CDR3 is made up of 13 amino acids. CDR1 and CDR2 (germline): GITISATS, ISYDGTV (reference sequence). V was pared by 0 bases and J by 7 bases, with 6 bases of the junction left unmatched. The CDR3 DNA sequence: TGTGCCTTGTGGGAGGTGCGGGGGTATAAGAAACTCTTT. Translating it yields CALWEVRGYKKLF.

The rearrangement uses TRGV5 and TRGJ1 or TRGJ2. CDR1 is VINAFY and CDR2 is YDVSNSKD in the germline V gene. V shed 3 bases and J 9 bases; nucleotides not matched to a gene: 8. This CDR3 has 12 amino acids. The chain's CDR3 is CATWDVWSKKLF. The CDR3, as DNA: TGTGCCACCTGGGACGTTTGGAGTAAGAAACTCTTT.

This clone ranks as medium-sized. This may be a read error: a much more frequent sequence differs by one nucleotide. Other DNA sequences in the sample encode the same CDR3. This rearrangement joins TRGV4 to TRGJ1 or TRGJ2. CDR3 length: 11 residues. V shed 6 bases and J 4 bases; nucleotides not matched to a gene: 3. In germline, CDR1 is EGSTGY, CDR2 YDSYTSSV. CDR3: CATWKYYKKLF. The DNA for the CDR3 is TGTGCCACCTGGAAATATTATAAGAAACTCTTT.

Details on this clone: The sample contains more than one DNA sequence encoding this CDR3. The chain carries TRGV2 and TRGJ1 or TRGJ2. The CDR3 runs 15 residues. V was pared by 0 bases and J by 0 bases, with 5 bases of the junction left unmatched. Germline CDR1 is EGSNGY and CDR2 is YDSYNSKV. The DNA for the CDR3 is TGTGCCACCTGGGACGGGCGGGAGAATTATTATAAGAAACTCTTT. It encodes CATWDGRENYYKKLF.

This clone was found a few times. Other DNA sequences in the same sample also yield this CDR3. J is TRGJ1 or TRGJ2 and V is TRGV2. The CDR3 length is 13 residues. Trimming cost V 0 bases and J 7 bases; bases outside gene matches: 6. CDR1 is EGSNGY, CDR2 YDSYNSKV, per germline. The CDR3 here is CATWDGRGYKKLF. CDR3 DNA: TGTGCCACCTGGGACGGGCGAGGGTATAAGAAACTCTTT.

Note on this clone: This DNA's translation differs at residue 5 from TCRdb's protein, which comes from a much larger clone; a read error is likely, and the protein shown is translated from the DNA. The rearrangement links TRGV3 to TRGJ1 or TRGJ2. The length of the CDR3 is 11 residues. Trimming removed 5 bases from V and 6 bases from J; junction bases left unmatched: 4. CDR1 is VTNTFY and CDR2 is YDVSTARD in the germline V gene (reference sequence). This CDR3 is CATWGRYKKLF. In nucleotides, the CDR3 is TGTGCCACCTGGGGTCGTTATAAGAAACTCTTT.

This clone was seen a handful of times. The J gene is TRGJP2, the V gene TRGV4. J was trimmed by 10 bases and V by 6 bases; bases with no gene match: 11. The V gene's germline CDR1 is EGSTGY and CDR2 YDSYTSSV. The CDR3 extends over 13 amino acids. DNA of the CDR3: TGTGCCACCTGGAATAGAATGGTTTGGATCAAGACGTTT. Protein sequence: CATWNRMVWIKTF.

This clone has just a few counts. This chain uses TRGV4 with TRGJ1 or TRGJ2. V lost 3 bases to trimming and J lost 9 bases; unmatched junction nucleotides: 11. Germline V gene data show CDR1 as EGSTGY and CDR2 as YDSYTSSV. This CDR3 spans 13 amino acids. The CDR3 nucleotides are TGTGCCACCTGGGATACCGGGTGGAGTAAGAAACTCTTT. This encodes CATWDTGWSKKLF.

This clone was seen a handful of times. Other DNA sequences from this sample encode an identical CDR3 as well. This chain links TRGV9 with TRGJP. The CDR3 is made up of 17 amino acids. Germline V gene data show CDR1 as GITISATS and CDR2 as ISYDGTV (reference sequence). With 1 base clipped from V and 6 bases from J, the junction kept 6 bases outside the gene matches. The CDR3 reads CALWEVRRELGKKIKVF. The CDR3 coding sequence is TGTGCCTTGTGGGAGGTACGACGAGAGTTGGGCAAAAAAATCAAGGTATTT.

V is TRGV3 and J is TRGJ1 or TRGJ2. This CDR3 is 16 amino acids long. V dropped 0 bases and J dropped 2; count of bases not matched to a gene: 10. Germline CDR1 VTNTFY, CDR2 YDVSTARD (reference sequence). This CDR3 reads CATWDRSPSYYYKKLF. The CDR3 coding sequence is TGTGCCACCTGGGACAGGTCCCCCAGTTATTATTATAAGAAACTCTTT.

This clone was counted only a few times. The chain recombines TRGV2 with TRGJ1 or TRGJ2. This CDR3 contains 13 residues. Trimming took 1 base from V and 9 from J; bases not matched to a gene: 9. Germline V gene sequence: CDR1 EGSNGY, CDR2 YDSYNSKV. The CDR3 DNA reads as TGTGCCACCTGGGACGGTGCGAGGGGTAAGAAACTCTTT. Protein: CATWDGARGKKLF.

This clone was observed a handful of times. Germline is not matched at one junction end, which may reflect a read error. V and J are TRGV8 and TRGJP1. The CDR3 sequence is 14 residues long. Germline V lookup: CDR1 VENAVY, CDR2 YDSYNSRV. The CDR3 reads CATWDRLTGRFKIF. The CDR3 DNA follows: TGTGCCACCTGGGATAGGCTCACTGGTCGGTTCAAGATATTT.

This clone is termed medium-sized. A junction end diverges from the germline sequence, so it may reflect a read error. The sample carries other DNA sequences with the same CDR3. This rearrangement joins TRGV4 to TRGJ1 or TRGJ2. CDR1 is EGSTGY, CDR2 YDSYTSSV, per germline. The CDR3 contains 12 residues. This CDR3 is CATWNGDYKKLF. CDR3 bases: TGTGCCACCTGGAATGGGGATTATAAGAAACTCTTT.

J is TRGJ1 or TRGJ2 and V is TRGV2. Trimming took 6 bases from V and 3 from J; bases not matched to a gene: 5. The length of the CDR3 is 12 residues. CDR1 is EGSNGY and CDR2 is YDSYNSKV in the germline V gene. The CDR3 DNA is TGTGCCACCTGGAATATTTATTATAAGAAACTCTTT. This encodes CATWNIYYKKLF.

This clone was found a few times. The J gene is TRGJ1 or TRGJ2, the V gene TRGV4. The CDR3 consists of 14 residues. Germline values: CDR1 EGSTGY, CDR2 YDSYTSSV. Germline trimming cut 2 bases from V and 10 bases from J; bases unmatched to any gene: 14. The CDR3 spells CATWDVQGWKKKLF. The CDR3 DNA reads TGTGCCACCTGGGATGTTCAAGGGTGGAAAAAGAAACTCTTT.

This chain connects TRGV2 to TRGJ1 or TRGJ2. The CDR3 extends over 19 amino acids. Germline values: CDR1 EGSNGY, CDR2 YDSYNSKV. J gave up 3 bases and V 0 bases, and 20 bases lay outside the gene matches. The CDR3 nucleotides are TGTGCCACCTGGGACGGGCTATACCAAAGAGTCGGAATTTATTATAAGAAACTCTTT. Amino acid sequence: CATWDGLYQRVGIYYKKLF.

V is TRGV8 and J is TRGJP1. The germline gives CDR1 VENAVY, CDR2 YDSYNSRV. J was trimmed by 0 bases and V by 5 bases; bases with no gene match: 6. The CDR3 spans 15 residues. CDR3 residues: CATWATYTTGWFKIF. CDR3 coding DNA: TGTGCCACCTGGGCCACATATACCACTGGTTGGTTCAAGATATTT.

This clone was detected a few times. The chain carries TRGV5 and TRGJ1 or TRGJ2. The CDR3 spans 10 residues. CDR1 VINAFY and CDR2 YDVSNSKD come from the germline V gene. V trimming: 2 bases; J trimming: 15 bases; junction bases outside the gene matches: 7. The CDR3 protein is CATWDTRPLF. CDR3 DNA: TGTGCCACCTGGGACACCCGGCCACTCTTT.

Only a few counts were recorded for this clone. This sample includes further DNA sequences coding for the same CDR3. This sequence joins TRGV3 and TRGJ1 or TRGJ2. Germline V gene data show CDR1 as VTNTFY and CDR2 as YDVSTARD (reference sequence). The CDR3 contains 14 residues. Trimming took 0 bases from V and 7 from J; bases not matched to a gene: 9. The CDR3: CATWDRRLGYKKLF. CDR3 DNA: TGTGCCACCTGGGACAGGCGGCTCGGGTATAAGAAACTCTTT.

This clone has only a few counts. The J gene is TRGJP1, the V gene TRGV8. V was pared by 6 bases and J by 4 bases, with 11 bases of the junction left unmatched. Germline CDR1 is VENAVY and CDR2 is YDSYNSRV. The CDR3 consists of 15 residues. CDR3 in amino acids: CATWNGGSTGWFKIF. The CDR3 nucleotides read TGTGCCACCTGGAACGGGGGTAGCACTGGTTGGTTCAAGATATTT.

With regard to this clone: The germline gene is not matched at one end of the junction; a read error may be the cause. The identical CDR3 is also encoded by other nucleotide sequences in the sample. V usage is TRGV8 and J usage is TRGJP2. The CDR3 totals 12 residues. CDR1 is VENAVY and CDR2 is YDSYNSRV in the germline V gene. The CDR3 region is CATWVSDWIKTF. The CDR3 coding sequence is TGCGCCACCTGGGTTAGTGATTGGATCAAGACGTTT.

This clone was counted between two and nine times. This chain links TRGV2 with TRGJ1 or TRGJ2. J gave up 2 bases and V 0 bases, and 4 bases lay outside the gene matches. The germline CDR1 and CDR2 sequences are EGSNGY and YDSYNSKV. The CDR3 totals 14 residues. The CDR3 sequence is CATWDGRHYYKKLF. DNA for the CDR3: TGTGCCACCTGGGACGGGCGGCATTATTATAAGAAACTCTTT.

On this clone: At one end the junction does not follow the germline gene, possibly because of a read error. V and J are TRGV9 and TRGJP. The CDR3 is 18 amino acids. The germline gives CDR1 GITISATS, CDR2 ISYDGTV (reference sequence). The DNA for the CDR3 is TGTGCCTTGTGGGAGGCAGCCAAGAAAGAGTTGGGCAAAAAAATAAAGGTATTT. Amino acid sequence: CALWEAAKKELGKKIKVF.

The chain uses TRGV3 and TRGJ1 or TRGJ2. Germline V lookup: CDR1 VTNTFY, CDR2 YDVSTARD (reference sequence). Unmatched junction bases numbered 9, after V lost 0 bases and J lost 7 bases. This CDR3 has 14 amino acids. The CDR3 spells CATWDRPPGYKKLF. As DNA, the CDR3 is TGTGCCACCTGGGACAGGCCCCCCGGGTATAAGAAACTCTTT.

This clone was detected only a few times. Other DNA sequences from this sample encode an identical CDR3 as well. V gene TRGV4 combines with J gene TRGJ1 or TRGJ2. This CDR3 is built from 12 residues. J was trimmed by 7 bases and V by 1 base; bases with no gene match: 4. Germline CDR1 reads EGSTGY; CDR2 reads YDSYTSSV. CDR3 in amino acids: CATWDGTYKKLF. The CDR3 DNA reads TGTGCCACCTGGGATGGTACGTATAAGAAACTCTTT.